This TCR beta chain is from a study of shared clonotypes between healthy human individuals. Assay: immunoSEQ multiplex PCR; the TCRdb copy retains only in-frame clones and omits some. The table has roughly 2 million clones, over 85% seen once. Naive CD8 isolation took CD45RO-negative cells positively selected for CCR7 and excluded terminally differentiated effector memory CD45RA+ cells. The sequenced material came from naive CD8+ T cells sorted from blood. This receptor was taken from a man in his late teens or twenties in good health.

The chain's CDR3 is CASNFRDPGNQPQHF. CDR3 nucleotide sequence: TGTGCCAGTAATTTCCGGGACCCAGGCAATCAGCCCCAGCATTTT. V is TRBV28 and J is TRBJ1-5; weak D call: TRBD1 (5 bases). The ends were cut back, 9 bases at V and 2 bases at J, with 17 bases in the middle. The CDR3 runs 15 residues. CDR1 is MDHEN, CDR2 SYDVKM, per germline. The variable domain in full, completed from reference TRBV28 and TRBJ1-5, reads DVKVTQSSRYLVKRTGEKVFLECVQDMDHENMFWYRQDPGLGLRLIYFSYDVKMKEKGDIPEGYSVSREKKERFSLILESASTNQTSMYLCASNFRDPGNQPQHFGDGTRLSIL.